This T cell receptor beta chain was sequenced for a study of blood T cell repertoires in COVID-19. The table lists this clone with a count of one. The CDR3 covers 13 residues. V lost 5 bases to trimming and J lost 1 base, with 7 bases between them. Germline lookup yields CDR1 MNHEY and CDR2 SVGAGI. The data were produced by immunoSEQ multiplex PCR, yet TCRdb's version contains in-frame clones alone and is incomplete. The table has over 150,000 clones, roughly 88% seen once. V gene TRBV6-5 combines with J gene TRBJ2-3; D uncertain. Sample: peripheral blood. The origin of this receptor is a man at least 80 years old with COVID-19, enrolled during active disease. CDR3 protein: CASSLTGTDTQYF. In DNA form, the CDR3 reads TGTGCCAGCAGTCTGACTGGCACAGATACGCAGTATTTT.